One and the same sample provided the 32 T cell receptor beta chains below, sequenced in a study of OX40 agonist ivuxolimab in advanced cancers. Measured with immunoSEQ multiplex PCR; TCRdb has only the in-frame clones, and not every one. The repertoire holds approximately 44,000 clones, with around 83% as singletons. Sequencing used CD4+ or CD8+ T cells sorted from blood, obtained in a trial of the OX40 agonist ivuxolimab. The receptors were sampled from an adult with an advanced solid tumor such as melanoma, head and neck, liver or kidney cancer.

The chain joins TRBV4-3 to TRBJ2-2, with 7 bases that match TRBD1. The germline CDR1 and CDR2 sequences are LGHNA and YSLEER. V lost 4 bases and J lost 0; bases outside the gene matches: 5. The CDR3 has 16 residues. The CDR3 loop reads CASSPDRFANTGELFF. CDR3 DNA sequence: TGCGCCAGCAGCCCGGACAGGTTTGCGAACACCGGGGAGCTGTTTTTT.

V is TRBV5-1 and J is TRBJ2-5; D is ambiguous. V was clipped by 2 bases and J by 1 base, with 15 bases between them. Germline lookup yields CDR1 SGHRS and CDR2 YFSETQ. The CDR3 runs 16 residues. The CDR3 region has the DNA TGCGCCAGCAGCTTTAGTATTCAGGCTCGCCAAGAGACCCAGTACTTC. Encoded protein: CASSFSIQARQETQYF.

The CDR3 spells CASSGGRASTDTQYF. Written as DNA, the CDR3 is TGTGCCAGCAGCGGTGGCAGGGCTAGCACAGATACGCAGTATTTT. The rearrangement uses TRBV9 and TRBJ2-3; D may be TRBD1 (5 bases). Germline CDR1 SGDLS, CDR2 YYNGEE. V was cut by 3 bases and J by 0 bases, with 11 bases left in between. This CDR3 region has 15 residues.

The rearrangement uses TRBV4-3 and TRBJ2-2; no reliable D call. Germline CDR1 reads LGHNA; CDR2 reads YSLEER. CDR3 length: 11 residues. V was cut by 3 bases and J by 7 bases, with 3 bases left in between. In nucleotides, the CDR3 is TGCGCCAGCAGCCAGATCGGGGAGCTGTTTTTT. Protein sequence: CASSQIGELFF.

The chain is built from TRBV5-8 and TRBJ1-1; tentatively, D is TRBD1 (5 bases). With 6 bases removed from V and 4 bases from J, the gap between germline ends came to 13 bases. Germline V lookup: CDR1 SGHTS, CDR2 YDEGEE. The CDR3 consists of 13 residues. As DNA, the CDR3 is TGTGCCAGCACCCCGGGAGGGGTCACTGAAGCTTTCTTT. This gives the protein CASTPGGVTEAFF. The full variable domain, with the rest looked up from reference TRBV5-8 and TRBJ1-1, is EAGVTQSPTHLIKTRGQQATLRCSPISGHTSVYWYQQALGLGLQFLLWYDEGEERNRGNFPPRFSGRQFPNYSSELNVNALELEDSALYLCASTPGGVTEAFFGQGTRLTVV.

The chain employs TRBV5-1 and TRBJ1-1, with 10 bases fitting TRBD1. This CDR3 spans 14 amino acids. Germline V gene lookup returns CDR1 SGHRS and CDR2 YFSETQ. Unmatched junction bases numbered 6, after V lost 3 bases and J lost 7 bases. Here the CDR3 DNA reads TGCGCCAGCAGCTCGGACAGGGGGGGTGTTGAAGCTTTCTTT. Translating it yields CASSSDRGGVEAFF.

This clone came up a few times. The chain employs TRBV19 and TRBJ2-7; D gene unclear. The germline V and J ends were trimmed by 3 bases and 4 bases, with 13 bases remaining between them. Germline V gene data show CDR1 as LNHDA and CDR2 as SQIVND (reference sequence). CDR3 length: 14 amino acids. The DNA for the CDR3 is TGTGCCAGTAGTATCGACGTGTCTCGGTACGAGCAGTACTTC. It codes for CASSIDVSRYEQYF.

The chain combines TRBV9 with TRBJ1-6, with D possibly TRBD1 on 5 matching bases. Trimming cost V 7 bases and J 6 bases, with 8 bases left between them. This CDR3 region has 12 residues. Germline-derived CDR1 and CDR2 are SGDLS and YYNGEE. CDR3 in DNA: TGTGCCAGCCGCAGGGCTAATTCACCCCTCCACTTT. Translation: CASRRANSPLHF.

This clone was recorded a few times. The chain recombines TRBV9 with TRBJ1-6, with D perhaps matching TRBD1 (5 bases). CDR3 length: 15 amino acids. The V end was cut by 6 bases, the J end by 7 bases, with 17 bases between. Germline values: CDR1 SGDLS, CDR2 YYNGEE. The CDR3 loop is CASTRTLVGNSPLHF. The DNA for the CDR3 is TGTGCCAGCACCCGGACACTCGTAGGGAATTCACCCCTCCACTTT.

The V gene is TRBV6-4, the J gene TRBJ1-5, with D unclear. V dropped 0 bases and J dropped 0 bases, with 9 bases sitting between them. This CDR3 contains 16 residues. Germline V gives CDR1 MRHNA, CDR2 SNTAGT. The CDR3 coding sequence is TGTGCCAGCAGTGACTCGGCCAGATATAGCAATCAGCCCCAGCATTTT. Protein product: CASSDSARYSNQPQHF.

The chain joins TRBV7-7 to TRBJ2-2; 7 bases agree with TRBD2. The CDR3 sequence is 14 residues long. Germline CDR1 SSHAT, CDR2 FNYEAQ (reference sequence). V gave up 5 bases and J gave up 5 bases; unmatched junction bases: 5. CDR3 nucleotides: TGTGCCAGCAGCCAACTAGCGACTACCGGGGAGCTGTTTTTT. Amino acids: CASSQLATTGELFF.

V is TRBV6-6 and J is TRBJ1-2; D may be TRBD1 (6 bases). This CDR3 comprises 13 residues. V dropped 6 bases and J dropped 4 bases, with 12 bases sitting between them. CDR1 MNHNY and CDR2 SVGAGI come from the germline V gene (reference sequence). Written as DNA, the CDR3 is TGTGCCAGCAGGCCAGGGGAAGGCTATGGCTACACCTTC. Translating gives CASRPGEGYGYTF.

The chain couples TRBV10-3 to TRBJ1-4; TRBD1 agrees at 10 bases. Per the germline V gene, CDR1 is ENHRY and CDR2 is SYGVKD. This CDR3 is 14 amino acids long. The V and J ends lost 6 bases and 7 bases, in that order; junction bases with no gene match: 5. CDR3: CAIRPGTGVEKLFF. CDR3 sequence (DNA): TGTGCCATCAGACCCGGGACAGGGGTTGAAAAACTGTTTTTT.

V and J are TRBV6-5 and TRBJ2-1; D uncertain. V was shortened by 2 bases and J by 4 bases, with 9 bases between the two germline ends. The CDR3 has 14 residues. Germline CDR1 and CDR2: MNHEY and SVGAGI. CDR3 nucleotide sequence: TGTGCCAGCAGTTACCTCCAGATGTACAATGAGCAGTTCTTC. Translating it yields CASSYLQMYNEQFF.

This chain joins TRBV7-2 and TRBJ2-2; 7 nucleotides align to TRBD2. The germline V gene encodes CDR1 SGHTA and CDR2 FQGNSA. J was trimmed by 0 bases and V by 7 bases; bases with no gene match: 8. The CDR3 has 16 residues. This CDR3 is CASTRNGGSNTGELFF. The CDR3 nucleotides read TGTGCCAGCACCAGGAACGGGGGGTCGAACACCGGGGAGCTGTTTTTT.

The V gene is TRBV7-2, the J gene TRBJ2-7; 7 positions match TRBD2. The CDR3 length is 13 residues. The germline CDR1 and CDR2 sequences are SGHTA and FQGNSA. J gave up 3 bases and V 5 bases, and 4 bases lay outside the gene matches. As DNA, the CDR3 is TGTGCCAGCAGCGGGGCGGGAGTCTACGAGCAGTACTTC. Its translation: CASSGAGVYEQYF.

J is TRBJ2-7 and V is TRBV7-2; D perhaps matches TRBD1 (5 bases). Trimming shortened V by 8 bases and J by 0 bases, and 8 bases separated the two germline ends. Germline V gene lookup returns CDR1 SGHTA and CDR2 FQGNSA. The length of the CDR3 is 12 residues. In DNA, the CDR3 is TGTGCCAGCGAGGACAACTCCTACGAGCAGTACTTC. This encodes CASEDNSYEQYF.

This clone was seen a handful of times. The chain recombines TRBV10-3 with TRBJ1-5; no definite D call. CDR3 size: 15 residues. Trimming removed 10 bases from V and 1 base from J, with 17 bases in between. The germline CDR1 and CDR2 sequences are ENHRY and SYGVKD. For the CDR3, the DNA is TGTGCCACCGCTCTGGTAGGGAACAGCAATCAGCCCCAGCATTTT. Its protein product is CATALVGNSNQPQHF.

The V gene is TRBV10-2, the J gene TRBJ2-7; D is possibly TRBD1 or TRBD2 (5 bases each). The V gene lost 6 bases and the J gene lost 1 base, with 16 bases spanning the gap. Germline CDR1 reads WSHSY; CDR2 reads SAAADI. This CDR3 has 15 residues. In nucleotides, the CDR3 is TGCGCCAGCAGGGAGCAGTCCGGGGCTTCCTACGAGCAGTACTTC. Residues: CASREQSGASYEQYF.

This rearrangement joins TRBV7-2 to TRBJ2-3, with 12 bases lining up with TRBD2. V trimming: 1 base; J trimming: 3 bases; junction bases outside the gene matches: 5. CDR3 length: 17 residues. The V gene's germline CDR1 is SGHTA and CDR2 FQGNSA. The CDR3 loop is CASSLGLAGVWTDTQYF. The CDR3 DNA is TGTGCCAGCAGCTTAGGACTAGCGGGAGTATGGACAGATACGCAGTATTTT. Filled out from reference TRBV7-2 and TRBJ2-3, the complete variable domain reads GAGVSQSPSNKVTEKGKDVELRCDPISGHTALYWYRQSLGQGLEFLIYFQGNSAPDKSGLPSDRFSAERTGGSVSTLTIQRTQQEDSAVYLCASSLGLAGVWTDTQYFGPGTRLTVL.

The chain links TRBV19 to TRBJ1-4; TRBD1 might be the D (6 bases). Trimming cost V 5 bases and J 1 base, with 8 bases left between them. Looked up from germline, CDR1 is LNHDA and CDR2 is SQIVND (reference sequence). This CDR3 has 14 amino acids. The CDR3 is CASSVQGTNEKLFF. In DNA form, the CDR3 reads TGTGCCAGTAGTGTACAGGGAACTAATGAAAAACTGTTTTTT.

The rearrangement uses TRBV7-2 and TRBJ2-7; 8 nucleotides align to TRBD1. V gave up 6 bases and J gave up 3 bases; unmatched junction bases: 4. Germline V gives CDR1 SGHTA, CDR2 FQGNSA. This CDR3 region has 13 residues. CDR3 nucleotide sequence: TGTGCCAGCAGTCGACAGGGGCACTACGAGCAGTACTTC. This codes for CASSRQGHYEQYF.

The J gene is TRBJ2-3, the V gene TRBV5-8; 7 bases map to TRBD1. In germline, CDR1 is SGHTS, CDR2 YDEGEE. J gave up 4 bases and V 5 bases, and 4 bases lay outside the gene matches. This CDR3 has 13 residues. CDR3 amino acids: CASRGRGSDTQYF. In nucleotides, the CDR3 is TGTGCCAGCAGGGGCAGGGGGTCAGATACGCAGTATTTT.

CDR3 bases: TGTGCCAGCAGCCCACCCTCCTACGAGCAGTACTTC. It yields the protein CASSPPSYEQYF. The chain couples TRBV7-2 to TRBJ2-7; D unclear. Looked up from germline, CDR1 is SGHTA and CDR2 is FQGNSA. The CDR3 runs to 12 residues. Trimming took 5 bases from V and 0 from J, leaving 5 bases between them.

This chain joins TRBV5-5 and TRBJ2-4, with D hard to call. The V gene's germline CDR1 is SGHKS and CDR2 YYEKEE (reference sequence). The CDR3 consists of 16 residues. Trimming removed 4 bases from V and 1 base from J, with 15 bases in between. This CDR3 reads CASSPGLAPAKNIQYF. DNA for the CDR3: TGTGCCAGCAGCCCCGGGTTAGCTCCGGCCAAAAACATTCAGTACTTC. Looking up the rest from reference TRBV5-5 and TRBJ2-4 gives the full variable domain: DAGVTQSPTHLIKTRGQQVTLRCSPISGHKSVSWYQQVLGQGPQFIFQYYEKEERGRGNFPDRFSARQFPNYSSELNVNALLLGDSALYLCASSPGLAPAKNIQYFGAGTRLSVL.

The chain combines TRBV7-9 with TRBJ1-4, with D maybe TRBD1 (5 bases). Trimming removed 4 bases from V and 8 bases from J, with 11 bases in between. The germline V gene has CDR1 SEHNR and CDR2 FQNEAQ (reference sequence). This CDR3 has 13 amino acids. The CDR3 DNA reads as TGTGCCAGCAGCTCCCGGACATACGAAAAACTGTTTTTT. It specifies CASSSRTYEKLFF.

This clone is a singleton in its sample. The chain recombines TRBV7-2 with TRBJ2-7; TRBD2 matches 8 bases. Germline assignment: CDR1 SGHTA and CDR2 FQGNSA. CDR3 length equals 15 residues. Trimming cost V 4 bases and J 0 bases; bases outside gene matches: 5. CDR3: CASSYLAGLSYEQYF. The CDR3 nucleotides are TGTGCCAGCAGCTATCTAGCGGGCCTCTCCTACGAGCAGTACTTC.

The CDR3 sequence is CASSQLATLGNSPLHF. DNA for the CDR3: TGTGCCAGCAGCCAATTGGCGACGCTGGGGAATTCACCCCTCCACTTT. V is TRBV16 and J is TRBJ1-6; D remains unclear. The length of the CDR3 is 16 residues. The germline V gene has CDR1 KGHSY and CDR2 FQNENV. Trimming pared 1 base from V and 7 bases from J, leaving 14 bases between.

The V call is TRBV7-2, the J call TRBJ2-7; 9 positions agree with TRBD1. After removal of 1 base from V and 5 bases from J, the junction contained 6 bases not matched to a gene. Germline V gene sequence: CDR1 SGHTA, CDR2 FQGNSA. The CDR3 spans 15 residues. In DNA, the CDR3 is TGTGCCAGCAGCTTAGGGGACAGGGACCGACACGAGCAGTACTTC. Translating gives CASSLGDRDRHEQYF.

This chain links TRBV29-1 with TRBJ1-2; 9 bases align to TRBD1. Per germline, CDR1 SQVTM and CDR2 ANQGSEA. The CDR3 has 14 amino acids. J was trimmed by 7 bases and V by 3 bases; bases with no gene match: 9. The CDR3 nucleotides read TGCAGCGTTGATGAACCGGGACAGGGTATTGGCTACACCTTC. It codes for CSVDEPGQGIGYTF.

The chain recombines TRBV11-2 with TRBJ1-1; D unclear. In germline, CDR1 is SGHAT, CDR2 FQNNGV. V lost 1 base, J lost 4 bases, and 4 bases lay in between. CDR3 size: 12 residues. CDR3: CASSLVPTEAFF. The CDR3 coding sequence is TGTGCCAGCAGCTTAGTTCCCACTGAAGCTTTCTTT.

This clone was picked up a small number of times. This chain uses TRBV11-2 with TRBJ2-3; D perhaps matches TRBD2 (6 bases). Trimming removed 3 bases from V and 8 bases from J, with 18 bases in between. This CDR3 is 15 amino acids long. The germline CDR1 and CDR2 sequences are SGHAT and FQNNGV. The CDR3, as DNA: TGTGCCAGCAGCTTGGGTCGGGACGGGGGAGGTACGCAGTATTTT. Translation gives CASSLGRDGGGTQYF.